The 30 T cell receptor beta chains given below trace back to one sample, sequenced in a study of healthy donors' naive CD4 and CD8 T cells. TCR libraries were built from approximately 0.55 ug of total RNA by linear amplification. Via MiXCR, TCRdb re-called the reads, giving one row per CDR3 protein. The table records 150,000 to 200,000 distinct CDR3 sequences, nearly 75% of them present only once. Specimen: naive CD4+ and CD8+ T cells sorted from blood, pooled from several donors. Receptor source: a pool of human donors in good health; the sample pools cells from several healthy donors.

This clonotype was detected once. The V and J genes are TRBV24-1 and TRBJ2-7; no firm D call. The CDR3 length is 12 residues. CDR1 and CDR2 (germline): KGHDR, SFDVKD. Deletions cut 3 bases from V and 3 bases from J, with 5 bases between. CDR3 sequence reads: CATSDRFYEQYF. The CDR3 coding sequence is TGTGCCACCAGTGATAGGTTCTACGAGCAGTACTTC.

The CDR3 nucleotides are TGTGCCAGCAGATTCCCGGGACAGGGCATCTATGGCTACACCTTC. Translating gives CASRFPGQGIYGYTF. The rearrangement joins TRBV27 to TRBJ1-2, with 9 bases lining up with TRBD1. This CDR3 is built from 15 residues. V lost 6 bases, J lost 4 bases, and 9 bases stayed unmatched. Germline CDR1 is MNHEY and CDR2 is SMNVEV (reference sequence).

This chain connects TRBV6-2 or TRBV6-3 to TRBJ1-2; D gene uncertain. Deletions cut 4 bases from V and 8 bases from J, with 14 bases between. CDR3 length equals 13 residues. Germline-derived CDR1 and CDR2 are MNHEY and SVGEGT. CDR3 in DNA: TGTGCCAGCAGTTTGCAGGCCTTGCGGGGCTACACCTTC. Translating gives CASSLQALRGYTF.

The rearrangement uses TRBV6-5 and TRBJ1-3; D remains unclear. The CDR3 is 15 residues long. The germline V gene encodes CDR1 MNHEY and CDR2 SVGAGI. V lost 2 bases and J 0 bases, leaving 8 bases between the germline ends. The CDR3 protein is CASSYGRNSGNTIYF. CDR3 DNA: TGTGCCAGCAGTTACGGGAGGAACTCTGGAAACACCATATATTTT.

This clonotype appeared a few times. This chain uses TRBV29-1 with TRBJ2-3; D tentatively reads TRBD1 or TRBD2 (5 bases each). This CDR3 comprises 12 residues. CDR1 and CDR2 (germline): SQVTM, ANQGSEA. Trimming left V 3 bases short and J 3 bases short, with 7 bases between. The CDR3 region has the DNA TGCAGCGTTGATGAGGGGACAGATACGCAGTATTTT. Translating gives CSVDEGTDTQYF.

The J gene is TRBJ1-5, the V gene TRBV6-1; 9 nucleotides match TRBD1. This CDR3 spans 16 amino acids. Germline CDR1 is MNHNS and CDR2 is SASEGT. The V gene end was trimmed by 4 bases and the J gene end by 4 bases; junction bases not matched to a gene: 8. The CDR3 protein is CASSGGTGLRNQPQHF. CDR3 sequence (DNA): TGTGCCAGCAGTGGCGGGACAGGGCTACGGAATCAGCCCCAGCATTTT.

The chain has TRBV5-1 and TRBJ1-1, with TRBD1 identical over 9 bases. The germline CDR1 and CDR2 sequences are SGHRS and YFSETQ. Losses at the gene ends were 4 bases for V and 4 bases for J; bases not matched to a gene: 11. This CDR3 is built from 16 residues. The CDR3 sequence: CASSLPRDRAATEAFF. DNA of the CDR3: TGCGCCAGCAGCCTTCCCCGGGACAGGGCGGCCACTGAAGCTTTCTTT.

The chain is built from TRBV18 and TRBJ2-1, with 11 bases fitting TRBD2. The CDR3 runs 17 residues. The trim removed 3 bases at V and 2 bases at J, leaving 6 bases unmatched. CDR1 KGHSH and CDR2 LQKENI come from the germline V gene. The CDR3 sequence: CASSPIYSGRAYNEQFF. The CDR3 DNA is TGTGCCAGCTCACCGATCTATAGCGGGAGGGCCTACAATGAGCAGTTCTTC. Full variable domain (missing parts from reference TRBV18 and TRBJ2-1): NAGVMQNPRHLVRRRGQEARLRCSPMKGHSHVYWYRQLPEEGLKFMVYLQKENIIDESGMPKERFSAEFPKEGPSILRIQQVVRGDSAAYFCASSPIYSGRAYNEQFFGPGTRLTVL.

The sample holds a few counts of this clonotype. The CDR3: CSVPGTGGSPLHF. In DNA, the CDR3 is TGCAGCGTCCCCGGGACTGGCGGGTCACCCCTCCACTTT. The V call is TRBV29-1, the J call TRBJ1-6; the D gene is possibly TRBD1 (5 bases). CDR3 size: 13 residues. Germline V lookup: CDR1 SQVTM, CDR2 ANQGSEA. V dropped 6 bases and J dropped 10 bases, with 16 bases sitting between them.

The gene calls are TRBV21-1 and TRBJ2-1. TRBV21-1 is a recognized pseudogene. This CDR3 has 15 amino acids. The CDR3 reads CASSKDTASYNEQFF. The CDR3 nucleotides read TGTGCCAGCAGCAAAGACACGGCTTCCTACAATGAGCAGTTCTTC.

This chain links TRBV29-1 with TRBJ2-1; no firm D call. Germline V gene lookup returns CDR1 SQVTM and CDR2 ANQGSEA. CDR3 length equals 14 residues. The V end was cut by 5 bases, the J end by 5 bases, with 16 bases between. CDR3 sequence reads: CSVSPPWTDNEQFF. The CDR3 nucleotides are TGCAGCGTTTCCCCTCCCTGGACCGACAATGAGCAGTTCTTC.

This CDR3 reads CASSSRYRGLDGELFF. The CDR3 nucleotides read TGTGCCAGCAGCTCTCGGTATAGGGGGCTCGACGGGGAGCTGTTTTTT. The rearrangement joins TRBV5-4 to TRBJ2-2, with 7 bases aligning to TRBD1. Germline V gene sequence: CDR1 SGHNT, CDR2 YYREEE (reference sequence). This CDR3 has 16 amino acids. The V gene end was trimmed by 3 bases and the J gene end by 7 bases; junction bases not matched to a gene: 12.

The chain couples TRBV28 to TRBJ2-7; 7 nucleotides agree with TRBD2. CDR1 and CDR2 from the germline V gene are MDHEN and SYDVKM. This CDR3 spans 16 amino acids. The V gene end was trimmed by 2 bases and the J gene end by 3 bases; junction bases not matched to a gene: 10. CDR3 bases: TGTGCCAGCAGTTTAGTTGGGCTAGCGGTGAGCTACGAGCAGTACTTC. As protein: CASSLVGLAVSYEQYF.

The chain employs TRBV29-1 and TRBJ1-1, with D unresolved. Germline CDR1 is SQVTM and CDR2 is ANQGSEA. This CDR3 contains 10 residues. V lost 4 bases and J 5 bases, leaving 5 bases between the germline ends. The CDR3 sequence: CSVVPTEAFF. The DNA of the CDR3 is TGCAGCGTTGTCCCGACTGAAGCTTTCTTT.

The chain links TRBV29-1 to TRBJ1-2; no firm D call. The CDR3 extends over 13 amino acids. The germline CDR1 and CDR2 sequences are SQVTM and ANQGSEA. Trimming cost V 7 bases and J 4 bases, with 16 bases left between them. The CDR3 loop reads CSADPRAAYGYTF. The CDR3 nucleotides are TGCAGCGCTGATCCCCGGGCGGCCTATGGCTACACCTTC.

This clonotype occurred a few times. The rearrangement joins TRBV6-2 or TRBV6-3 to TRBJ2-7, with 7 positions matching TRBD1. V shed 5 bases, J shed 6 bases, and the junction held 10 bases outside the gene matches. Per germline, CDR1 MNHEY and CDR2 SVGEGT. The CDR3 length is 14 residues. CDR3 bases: TGTGCCAGCAGTCTCGTCGACAGGGCAGGCGAGCAGTACTTC. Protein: CASSLVDRAGEQYF.

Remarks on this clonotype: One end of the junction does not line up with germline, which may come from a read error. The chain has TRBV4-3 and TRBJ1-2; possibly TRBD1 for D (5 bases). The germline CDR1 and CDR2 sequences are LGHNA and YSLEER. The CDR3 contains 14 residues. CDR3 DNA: TGTGCCAGCAGCTTCCTGACAGCTAACTATGGCTACACCTTC. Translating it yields CASSFLTANYGYTF.

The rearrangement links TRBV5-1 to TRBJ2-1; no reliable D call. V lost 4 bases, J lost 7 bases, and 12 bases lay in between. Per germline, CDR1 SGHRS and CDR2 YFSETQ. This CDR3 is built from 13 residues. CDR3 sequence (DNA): TGCGCCAGCAGCACATCGACCGCGAATGAGCAGTTCTTC. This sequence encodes CASSTSTANEQFF.

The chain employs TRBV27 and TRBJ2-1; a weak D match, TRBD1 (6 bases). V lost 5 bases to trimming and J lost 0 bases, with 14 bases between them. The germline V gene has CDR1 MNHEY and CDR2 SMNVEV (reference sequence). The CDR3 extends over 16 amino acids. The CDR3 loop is CASSKSGALSYNEQFF. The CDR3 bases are TGTGCCAGCAGTAAGTCAGGGGCCCTCTCCTACAATGAGCAGTTCTTC.

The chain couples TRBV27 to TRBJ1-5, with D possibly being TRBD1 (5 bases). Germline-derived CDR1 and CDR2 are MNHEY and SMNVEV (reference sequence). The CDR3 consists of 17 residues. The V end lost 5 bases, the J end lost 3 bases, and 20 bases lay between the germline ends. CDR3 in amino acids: CASSPLRQGVINQPQHF. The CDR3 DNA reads TGTGCCAGCAGTCCCCTGAGGCAGGGAGTTATCAATCAGCCCCAGCATTTT.

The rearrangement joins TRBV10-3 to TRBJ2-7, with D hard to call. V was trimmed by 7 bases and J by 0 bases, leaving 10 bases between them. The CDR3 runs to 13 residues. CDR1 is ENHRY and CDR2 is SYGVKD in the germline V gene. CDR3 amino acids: CAIKGGSSYEQYF. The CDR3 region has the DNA TGTGCCATCAAGGGCGGCAGCTCCTACGAGCAGTACTTC.

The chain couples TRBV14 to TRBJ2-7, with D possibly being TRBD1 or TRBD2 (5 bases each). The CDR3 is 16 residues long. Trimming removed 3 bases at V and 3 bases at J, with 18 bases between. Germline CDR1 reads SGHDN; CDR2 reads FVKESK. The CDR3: CASSQGRKVGIYEQYF. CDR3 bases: TGTGCCAGCAGCCAGGGACGGAAGGTTGGAATCTACGAGCAGTACTTC.

CDR3 sequence (DNA): TGTGCCAGCAGCTTAGGGTTATTCGGTGCAGATACGCAGTATTTT. Residues: CASSLGLFGADTQYF. The gene calls are TRBV11-2 and TRBJ2-3; no reliable D call. This CDR3 is built from 15 residues. V lost 1 base and J 4 bases, leaving 12 bases between the germline ends. Germline-derived CDR1 and CDR2 are SGHAT and FQNNGV.

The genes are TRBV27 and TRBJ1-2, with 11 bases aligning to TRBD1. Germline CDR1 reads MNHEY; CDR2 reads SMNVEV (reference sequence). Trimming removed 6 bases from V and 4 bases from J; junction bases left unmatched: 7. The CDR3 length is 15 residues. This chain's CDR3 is CASSHWDRGSYGYTF. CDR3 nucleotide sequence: TGTGCCAGCAGCCACTGGGACAGGGGGAGCTATGGCTACACCTTC.

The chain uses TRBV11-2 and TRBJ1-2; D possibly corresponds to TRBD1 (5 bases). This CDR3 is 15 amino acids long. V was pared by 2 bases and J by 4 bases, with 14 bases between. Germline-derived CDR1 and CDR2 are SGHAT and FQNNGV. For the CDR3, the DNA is TGTGCCAGCAGCTTACCCCCGGGACGGGGCTATGGCTACACCTTC. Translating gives CASSLPPGRGYGYTF.

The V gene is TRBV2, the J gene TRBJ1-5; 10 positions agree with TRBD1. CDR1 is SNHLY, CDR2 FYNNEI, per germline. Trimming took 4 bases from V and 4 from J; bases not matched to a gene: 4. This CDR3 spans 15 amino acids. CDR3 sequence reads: CASSGDRGRNQPQHF. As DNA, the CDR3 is TGTGCCAGCAGTGGGGACAGGGGTCGGAATCAGCCCCAGCATTTT.

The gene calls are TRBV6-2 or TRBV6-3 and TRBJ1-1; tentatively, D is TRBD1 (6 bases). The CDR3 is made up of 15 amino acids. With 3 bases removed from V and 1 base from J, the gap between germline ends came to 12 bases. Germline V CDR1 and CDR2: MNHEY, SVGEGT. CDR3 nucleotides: TGTGCCAGCAGTTATAGACAGGTACGGAACACTGAAGCTTTCTTT. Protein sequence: CASSYRQVRNTEAFF.

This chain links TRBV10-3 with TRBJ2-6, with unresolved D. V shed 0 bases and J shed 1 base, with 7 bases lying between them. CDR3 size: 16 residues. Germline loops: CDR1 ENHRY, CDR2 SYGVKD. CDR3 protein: CAISESAESGANVLTF. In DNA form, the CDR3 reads TGTGCCATCAGTGAGTCGGCGGAGTCTGGGGCCAACGTCCTGACTTTC.

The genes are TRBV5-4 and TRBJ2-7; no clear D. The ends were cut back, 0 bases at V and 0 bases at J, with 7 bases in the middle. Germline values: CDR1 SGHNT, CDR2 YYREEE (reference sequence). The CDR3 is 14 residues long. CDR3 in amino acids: CASSLGANSYEQYF. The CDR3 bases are TGTGCCAGCAGCTTGGGAGCTAACTCCTACGAGCAGTACTTC.

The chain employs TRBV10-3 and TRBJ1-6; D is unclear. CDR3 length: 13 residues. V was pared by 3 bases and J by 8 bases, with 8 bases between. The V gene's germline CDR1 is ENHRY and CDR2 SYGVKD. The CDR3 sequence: CAISEGNYSPLHF. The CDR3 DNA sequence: TGTGCCATCAGTGAAGGGAATTATTCACCCCTCCACTTT.